This TCR beta chain stems from a study of identical twins (dated by TCRdb to about 2016). Describing the broader study: TCR alpha and beta repertoires from monozygotic twins, unrelated adults of various ages and cord blood were deep-sequenced to test whether fetal clonotypes persist. To rule out contamination, the twin experiments were replicated at different times with different library preparation protocols.

All donors were healthy Caucasians. Miltenyi CD45RO+ enrichment and human naive T-cell isolation kits were used to isolate memory (CD45RO+) and naive T cells from PBMC. Libraries were constructed by 5' RACE. Sequenced on an Illumina HiSeq 2000. Template switching added a universal primer binding site, and the final cDNA carried a unique molecular identifier that allowed TCR cDNA molecules to be counted accurately. Specific primers in the conserved constant-segment region were used to synthesize first-strand cDNA for the TCR alpha and beta chains. To control for contamination, every cDNA library was double barcoded, receiving both a SMART-Mk sample barcode and Illumina barcodes. TruSeq adapter sequences along with Illumina sample barcodes were introduced in two successive PCR steps. Sequencing of the TCR alpha and beta cDNA libraries was done on the Illumina HiSeq platform using custom primers. Turning to the authors' computational methods: MiGEC processed the raw reads to extract unique molecular identifiers, while MiXCR was used to determine the CDR3 positions. Recombination models were inferred per individual with the repgenHMM and IGoR tools using an EM algorithm. Shared clonotypes were analyzed with the tcR package in R, and sharing was normalized by the product of cloneset sizes. To study raw recombination without the effects of thymic and clonal selection, out-of-frame nonproductive sequences were analyzed. TCRdb handled the public reads itself, with Q25 trimming in fastp and clone calling in MiXCR, and kept productive beta chains. Each entry merges the rows of one CDR3 protein and shows their most common DNA and genes. The V and J calls were determined by TCRdb, not by the authors. This sample is represented by roughly 150,000 distinct CDR3 sequences; 3.5% of them were singletons. Of the sample, more than 6.5% falls within the top ten clones.

The investigation overall reported the following: Because the same donors could not be followed over many years, the conclusions relied on cross-sectional statistical analysis. Invariant T cells such as MAIT and iNKT could partly confound zero-insertion analyses, although diverse VJ usage argued against such confounding for most clonotypes. Compared with coincidental sharing between unrelated individuals, out-of-frame TCR alpha sequences shared between twins showed an excess of sequences with low generation probability. Abundant cord blood beta clonotypes had fewer insertions, young adult naive repertoires showed a similar but weaker trend, and memory repertoires showed no such trend. In monozygotic twins, out-of-frame TCR alpha sharing was systematically underestimated by recombination models, although the models agreed with sharing between unrelated individuals. A weaker excess of twin sharing was found in beta out-of-frame sequences because the signal-to-noise ratio was lowered by fewer shared sequences.

CDR1 is given as DFQATT and CDR2 as SNEGSKA, both from the germline V gene (reference sequence). For this chain, trimming is 3 bases at the V end and 10 bases at the J end, and the number of junction bases without a gene match is 9. The cysteine opens and the phenylalanine closes a CDR3 of 15 amino acids. Only the CDR3 part of the read is kept: 45 bases, read in frame from the first base. This clonotype was counted ten times or more. There is no known antigen for this receptor. It has no much larger one-base neighbor in the sample; base qualities were not kept. The receptor comes from a man aged 18 to 29 in good health. Specimen: memory T cells sorted from blood. Read against the paper, the sample's cell subset or site label means: CD45RO+ enriched T cells. The rearrangement combines TRBV20-1 with TRBJ2-1; 13 bases in the junction line up with TRBD2. The nucleotide sequence reads TGCAGTGCTAGGGGGGGACTAGCGGGACTTCAGGAGCAGTTCTTC. Its protein product is CSARGGLAGLQEQFF.